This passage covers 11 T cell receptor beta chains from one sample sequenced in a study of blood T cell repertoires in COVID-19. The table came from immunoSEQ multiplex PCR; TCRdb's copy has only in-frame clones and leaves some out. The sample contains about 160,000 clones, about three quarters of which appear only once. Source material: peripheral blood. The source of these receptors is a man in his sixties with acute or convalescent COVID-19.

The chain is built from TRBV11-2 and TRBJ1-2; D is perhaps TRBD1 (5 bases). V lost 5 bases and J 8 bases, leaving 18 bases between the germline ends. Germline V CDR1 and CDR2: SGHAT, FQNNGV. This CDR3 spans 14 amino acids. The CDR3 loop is CASSPGGIMRGYTF. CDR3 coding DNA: TGTGCCAGCAGCCCCGGGGGGATCATGCGGGGCTACACCTTC.

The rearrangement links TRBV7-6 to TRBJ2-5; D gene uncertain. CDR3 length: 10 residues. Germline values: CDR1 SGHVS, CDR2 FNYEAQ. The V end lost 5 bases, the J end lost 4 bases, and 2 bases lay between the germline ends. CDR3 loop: CASSRETQYF. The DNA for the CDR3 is TGTGCCAGCAGCCGAGAGACCCAGTACTTC.

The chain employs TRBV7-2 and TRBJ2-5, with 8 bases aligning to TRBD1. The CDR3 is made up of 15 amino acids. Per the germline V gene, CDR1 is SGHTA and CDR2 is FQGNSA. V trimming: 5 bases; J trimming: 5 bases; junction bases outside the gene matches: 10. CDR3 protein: CASSPDRGRRETQYF. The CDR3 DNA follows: TGTGCCAGCAGCCCCGACAGGGGACGGAGGGAGACCCAGTACTTC.

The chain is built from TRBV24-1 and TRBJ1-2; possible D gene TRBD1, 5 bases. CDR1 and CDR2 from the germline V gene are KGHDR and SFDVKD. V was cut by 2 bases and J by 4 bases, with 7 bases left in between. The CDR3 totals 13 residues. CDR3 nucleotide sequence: TGTGCCACCAGTGATTACGGGGGCTATGGCTACACCTTC. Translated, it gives CATSDYGGYGYTF.

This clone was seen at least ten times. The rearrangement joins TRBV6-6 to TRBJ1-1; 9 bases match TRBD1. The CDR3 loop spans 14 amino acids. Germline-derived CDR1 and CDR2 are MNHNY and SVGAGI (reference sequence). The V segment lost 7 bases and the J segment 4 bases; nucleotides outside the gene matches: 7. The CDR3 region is CASTKTGGVTEAFF. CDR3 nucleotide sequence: TGTGCCAGCACAAAAACAGGGGGCGTCACTGAAGCTTTCTTT.

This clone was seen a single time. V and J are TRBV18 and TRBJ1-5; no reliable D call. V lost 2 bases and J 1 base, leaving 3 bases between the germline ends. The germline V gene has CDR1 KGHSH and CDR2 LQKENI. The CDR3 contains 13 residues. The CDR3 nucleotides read TGTGCCAGCTCACCAGAGAGCAATCAGCCCCAGCATTTT. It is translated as CASSPESNQPQHF.

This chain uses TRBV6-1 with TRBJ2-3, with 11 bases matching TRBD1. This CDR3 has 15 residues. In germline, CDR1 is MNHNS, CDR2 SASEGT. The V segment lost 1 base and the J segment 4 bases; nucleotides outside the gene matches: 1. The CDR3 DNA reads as TGTGCCAGCAGTGAAGGGACAGGGGGCGCAGATACGCAGTATTTT. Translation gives CASSEGTGGADTQYF.

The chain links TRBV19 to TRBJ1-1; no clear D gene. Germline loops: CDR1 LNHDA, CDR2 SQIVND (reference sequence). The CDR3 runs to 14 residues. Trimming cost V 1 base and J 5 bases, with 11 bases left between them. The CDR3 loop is CASSIVGGVTEAFF. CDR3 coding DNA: TGTGCCAGTAGTATAGTAGGCGGGGTGACTGAAGCTTTCTTT.

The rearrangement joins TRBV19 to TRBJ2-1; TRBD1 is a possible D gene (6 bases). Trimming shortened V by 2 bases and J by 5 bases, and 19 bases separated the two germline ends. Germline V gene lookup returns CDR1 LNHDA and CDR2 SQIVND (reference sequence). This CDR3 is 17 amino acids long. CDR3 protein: CASSISGAPDLHNEQFF. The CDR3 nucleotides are TGTGCCAGTAGTATATCAGGGGCCCCGGACCTACACAATGAGCAGTTCTTC.

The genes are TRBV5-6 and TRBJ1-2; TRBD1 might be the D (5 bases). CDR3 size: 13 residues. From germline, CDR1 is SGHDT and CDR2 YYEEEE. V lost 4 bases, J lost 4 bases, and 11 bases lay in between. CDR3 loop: CASSPGAGYGYTF. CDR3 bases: TGTGCCAGCAGCCCTGGGGCAGGCTATGGCTACACCTTC.

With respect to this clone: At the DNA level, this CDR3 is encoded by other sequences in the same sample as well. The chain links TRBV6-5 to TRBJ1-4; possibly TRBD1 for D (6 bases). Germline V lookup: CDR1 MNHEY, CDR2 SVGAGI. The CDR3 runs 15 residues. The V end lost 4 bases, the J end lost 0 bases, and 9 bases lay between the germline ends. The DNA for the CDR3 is TGTGCCAGCAGTTTGACAGGCGCAACTAATGAAAAACTGTTTTTT. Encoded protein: CASSLTGATNEKLFF.